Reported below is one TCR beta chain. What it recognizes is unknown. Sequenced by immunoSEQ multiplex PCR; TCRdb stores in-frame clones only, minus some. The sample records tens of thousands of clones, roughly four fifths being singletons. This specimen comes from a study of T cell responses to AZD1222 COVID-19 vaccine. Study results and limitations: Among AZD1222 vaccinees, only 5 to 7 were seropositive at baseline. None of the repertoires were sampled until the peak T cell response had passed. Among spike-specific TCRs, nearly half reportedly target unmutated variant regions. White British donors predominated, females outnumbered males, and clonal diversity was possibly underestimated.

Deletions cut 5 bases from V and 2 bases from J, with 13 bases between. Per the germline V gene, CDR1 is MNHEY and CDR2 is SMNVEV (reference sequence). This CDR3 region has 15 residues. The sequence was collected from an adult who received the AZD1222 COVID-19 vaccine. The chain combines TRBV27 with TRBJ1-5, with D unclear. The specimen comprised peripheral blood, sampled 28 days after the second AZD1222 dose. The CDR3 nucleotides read TGTGCCAGCAGTAGTTTCTGGGATGGCAATCAGCCCCAGCATTTT. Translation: CASSSFWDGNQPQHF.